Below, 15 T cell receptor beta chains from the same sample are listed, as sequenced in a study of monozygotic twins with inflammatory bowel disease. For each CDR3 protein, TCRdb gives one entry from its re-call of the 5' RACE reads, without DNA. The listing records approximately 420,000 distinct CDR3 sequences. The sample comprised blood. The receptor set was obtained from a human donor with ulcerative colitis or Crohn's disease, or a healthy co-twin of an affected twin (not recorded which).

The CDR3 here is CASSLDYRAQETQYF. The chain has TRBV5-1 and TRBJ2-5; with no DNA, the TCRdb D assignment of TRBD1 cannot be verified. Germline assignment: CDR1 SGHRS and CDR2 YFSETQ. The CDR3 is 15 amino acids. The entire variable domain, with the rest obtained from reference TRBV5-1 and TRBJ2-5, is as follows: KAGVTQTPRYLIKTRGQQVTLSCSPISGHRSVSWYQQTPGQGLQFLFEYFSETQRNKGNFPGRFSGRQFSNSRSEMNVSTLELGDSALYLCASSLDYRAQETQYFGPGTRLLVL.

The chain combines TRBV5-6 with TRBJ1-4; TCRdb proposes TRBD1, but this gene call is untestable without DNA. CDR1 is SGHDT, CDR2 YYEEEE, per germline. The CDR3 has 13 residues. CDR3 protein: CASSLGTVEKLFF. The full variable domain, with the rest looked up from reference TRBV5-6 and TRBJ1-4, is DAGVTQSPTHLIKTRGQQVTLRCSPKSGHDTVSWYQQALGQGPQFIFQYYEEEERQRGNFPDRFSGHQFPNYSSELNVNALLLGDSALYLCASSLGTVEKLFFGSGTQLSVL.

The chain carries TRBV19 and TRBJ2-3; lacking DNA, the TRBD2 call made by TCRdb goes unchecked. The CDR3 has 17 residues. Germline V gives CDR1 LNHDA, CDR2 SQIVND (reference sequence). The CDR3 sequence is CASRPGLAGASTDTQYF.

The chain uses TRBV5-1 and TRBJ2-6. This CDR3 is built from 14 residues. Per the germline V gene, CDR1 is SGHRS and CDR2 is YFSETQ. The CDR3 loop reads CASSMSSGANVLTF.

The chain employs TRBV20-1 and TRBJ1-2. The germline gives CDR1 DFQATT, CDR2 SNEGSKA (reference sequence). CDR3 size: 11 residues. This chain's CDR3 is CSARQAYGYTF.

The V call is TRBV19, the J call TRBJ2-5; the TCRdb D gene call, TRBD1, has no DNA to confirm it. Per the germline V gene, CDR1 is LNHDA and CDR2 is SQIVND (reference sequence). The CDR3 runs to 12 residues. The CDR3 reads CASSVQGGTQYF.

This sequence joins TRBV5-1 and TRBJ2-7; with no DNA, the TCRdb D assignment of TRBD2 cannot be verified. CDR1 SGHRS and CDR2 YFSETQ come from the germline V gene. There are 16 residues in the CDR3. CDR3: CASSLVLAGSSYEQYF.

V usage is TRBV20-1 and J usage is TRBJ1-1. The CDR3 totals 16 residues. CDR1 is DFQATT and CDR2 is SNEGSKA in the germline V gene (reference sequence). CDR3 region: CSAFDPSDGRNTEAFF.

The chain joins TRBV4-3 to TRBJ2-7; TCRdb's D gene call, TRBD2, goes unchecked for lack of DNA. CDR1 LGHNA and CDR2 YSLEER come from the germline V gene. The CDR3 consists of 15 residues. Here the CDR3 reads CASSQGLEVSYEQYF.

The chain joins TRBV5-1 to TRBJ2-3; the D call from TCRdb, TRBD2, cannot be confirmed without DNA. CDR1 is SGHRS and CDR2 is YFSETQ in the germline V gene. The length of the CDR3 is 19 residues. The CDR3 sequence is CASSWATSGDSPSTDTQYF.

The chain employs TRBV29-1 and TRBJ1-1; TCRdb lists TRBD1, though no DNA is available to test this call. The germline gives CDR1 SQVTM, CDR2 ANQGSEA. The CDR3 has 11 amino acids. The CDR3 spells CSVAVGVGVFF.

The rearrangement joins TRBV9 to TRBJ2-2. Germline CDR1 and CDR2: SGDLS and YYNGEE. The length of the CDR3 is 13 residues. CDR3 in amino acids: CASSVARTGELFF.

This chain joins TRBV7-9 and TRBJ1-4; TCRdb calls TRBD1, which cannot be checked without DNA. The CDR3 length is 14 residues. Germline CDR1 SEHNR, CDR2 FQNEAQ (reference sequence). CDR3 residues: CASSTTGGSEKLFF.

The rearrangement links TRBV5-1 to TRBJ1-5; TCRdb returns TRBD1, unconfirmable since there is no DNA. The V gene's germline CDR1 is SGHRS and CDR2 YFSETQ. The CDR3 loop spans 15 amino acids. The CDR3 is CASSPGTGLGQPQHF.

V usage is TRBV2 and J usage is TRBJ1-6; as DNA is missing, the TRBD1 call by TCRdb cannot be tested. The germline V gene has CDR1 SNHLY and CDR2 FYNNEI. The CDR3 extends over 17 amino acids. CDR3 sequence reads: CASSEAGGALGNSPLHF.